One sample yielded the 31 T cell receptor beta chains listed below, sequenced in a study of blood T cell repertoires in COVID-19. The method was immunoSEQ multiplex PCR; TCRdb's version includes in-frame clones alone and lacks a portion of them. Here the sample spans about 55,000 clones, around nine tenths being singletons. The sequenced sample was peripheral blood. These receptors all come from a man aged 55 to 70 with active COVID-19.

The genes are TRBV5-1 and TRBJ2-5, with TRBD1 identical over 7 bases. The germline V gene has CDR1 SGHRS and CDR2 YFSETQ. The CDR3 has 14 residues. The J segment lost 2 bases and the V segment lost 6 bases, leaving 7 bases of the junction unmatched. The CDR3 sequence: CASTRTGDQETQYF. CDR3 coding DNA: TGCGCCAGCACCCGGACAGGCGATCAAGAGACCCAGTACTTC.

This clone occurred a few times. The genes are TRBV29-1 and TRBJ1-1, with unresolved D. Trimming left V 7 bases short and J 0 bases short, with 12 bases between. Germline CDR1 and CDR2: SQVTM and ANQGSEA. The CDR3 is 13 amino acids. CDR3 residues: CSALSLLNTEAFF. The CDR3 coding sequence is TGCAGCGCACTTAGCCTACTGAACACTGAAGCTTTCTTT.

The rearrangement joins TRBV19 to TRBJ2-5; D gene unclear. The CDR3 loop spans 15 amino acids. Germline V CDR1 and CDR2: LNHDA, SQIVND (reference sequence). V was pared by 9 bases and J by 0 bases, with 17 bases between. The DNA of the CDR3 is TGTGCCAGACTAAAATGTCGGAAGGACCAAGAGACCCAGTACTTC. This encodes CARLKCRKDQETQYF.

The CDR3 DNA reads as TGTGCCAGCCTGGGACTATCGGGAAGTGAGCAGTTCTTC. Protein sequence: CASLGLSGSEQFF. This chain connects TRBV19 to TRBJ2-1; TRBD2 agrees at 7 bases. Germline V gene lookup returns CDR1 LNHDA and CDR2 SQIVND (reference sequence). The CDR3 extends over 13 amino acids. V was clipped by 9 bases and J by 9 bases; unmatched bases: 11.

V and J are TRBV9 and TRBJ2-3, with a tentative D call TRBD1 (7 bases). Looked up from germline, CDR1 is SGDLS and CDR2 is YYNGEE. V lost 0 bases and J 10 bases, leaving 9 bases between the germline ends. This CDR3 spans 12 amino acids. CDR3 DNA sequence: TGTGCCAGCAGCGTAGGCGGGACAGCGCAGTATTTT. Amino acid sequence: CASSVGGTAQYF.

The CDR3 region has the DNA TGTGCCAGCAGCCAGTTAGTGGGAGACATTCAGTACTTC. Protein: CASSQLVGDIQYF. The rearrangement links TRBV3-1 (or the pseudogene TRBV3-2) to TRBJ2-4, with TRBD2 as a possible D gene (5 bases). The V end was cut by 3 bases, the J end by 8 bases, with 11 bases between. Germline CDR1 and CDR2: LGHDT and YNNKEL (reference sequence). The CDR3 loop spans 13 amino acids.

The V gene is TRBV6-1, the J gene TRBJ2-7; unclear D gene. CDR1 is MNHNS and CDR2 is SASEGT in the germline V gene. The V and J ends lost 3 bases and 0 bases respectively, with 9 bases between them. The CDR3 runs to 14 residues. CDR3 coding DNA: TGTGCCAGCAGTGAGGCGCGGAGCTCCTACGAGCAGTACTTC. Amino acids: CASSEARSSYEQYF.

The V and J genes are TRBV4-1 and TRBJ2-3; no definite D call. Germline CDR1 and CDR2: MGHRA and YSYEKL. This CDR3 spans 15 amino acids. V shed 0 bases and J shed 0 bases, with 7 bases lying between them. The CDR3 sequence is CASSQDAYSTDTQYF. The CDR3 bases are TGCGCCAGCAGCCAAGACGCCTATAGCACAGATACGCAGTATTTT.

The genes are TRBV29-1 and TRBJ2-3; no reliable D call. This CDR3 contains 12 residues. The germline gives CDR1 SQVTM, CDR2 ANQGSEA. The V gene lost 8 bases and the J gene lost 10 bases, with 19 bases spanning the gap. CDR3 DNA sequence: TGCAGCCTGCTGGGCACTTCGCATTCGCAGTATTTT. Translation gives CSLLGTSHSQYF.

The gene calls are TRBV30 and TRBJ2-1; TRBD2 aligns across 10 bases. The V gene's germline CDR1 is GTSNPN and CDR2 SVGIG (reference sequence). Trimming at V came to 2 bases and at J to 8 bases, leaving 9 bases not matched to a gene. This CDR3 comprises 15 residues. DNA of the CDR3: TGTGCCTGGAGTCCCGGACTAGCGGTGCGACATGAGCAGTTCTTC. Translating gives CAWSPGLAVRHEQFF. Filled out from reference TRBV30 and TRBJ2-1, the complete variable domain reads SQTIHQWPATLVQPVGSPLSLECTVEGTSNPNLYWYRQAAGRGLQLLFYSVGIGQISSEVPQNLSASRPQDRQFILSSKKLLLSDSGFYLCAWSPGLAVRHEQFFGPGTRLTVL.

This chain connects TRBV7-2 to TRBJ2-7; the match to TRBD2 covers 7 bases. In germline, CDR1 is SGHTA, CDR2 FQGNSA. J gave up 4 bases and V 6 bases, and 6 bases lay outside the gene matches. This CDR3 spans 13 amino acids. CDR3 protein: CASSRDYRYEQYF. CDR3 nucleotides: TGTGCCAGCAGTCGGGACTACCGGTACGAGCAGTACTTC.

The chain couples TRBV6-5 to TRBJ2-7, with D tentatively TRBD1 (5 bases). CDR3 length: 11 amino acids. Germline-derived CDR1 and CDR2 are MNHEY and SVGAGI. V lost 6 bases, J lost 7 bases, and 10 bases lay in between. CDR3 in amino acids: CASRTAGEQYF. DNA of the CDR3: TGTGCCAGCAGAACCGCAGGGGAGCAGTACTTC.

V usage is TRBV30 and J usage is TRBJ1-1; unclear D gene. The CDR3 sequence is 13 residues long. Germline V CDR1 and CDR2: GTSNPN, SVGIG (reference sequence). Deletions cut 2 bases from V and 1 base from J, with 8 bases between. This CDR3 is CAWSLRANTEAFF. The CDR3 nucleotides are TGTGCCTGGAGTTTGAGGGCGAACACTGAAGCTTTCTTT.

The V call is TRBV3-1 (or the pseudogene TRBV3-2), the J call TRBJ2-1; 8 bases are a match to TRBD1. Trimming at V came to 2 bases and at J to 3 bases, leaving 3 bases not matched to a gene. CDR1 and CDR2 from the germline V gene are LGHDT and YNNKEL (reference sequence). The CDR3 is 15 residues long. The CDR3 sequence: CASSQQGAGYNEQFF. DNA for the CDR3: TGTGCCAGCAGCCAACAGGGGGCCGGCTACAATGAGCAGTTCTTC.

CDR3 region: CASSPASTDTQYF. The CDR3 DNA is TGTGCCAGCAGCCCCGCGAGCACAGATACGCAGTATTTT. V and J are TRBV7-3 and TRBJ2-3, with D unresolved. The CDR3 is made up of 13 amino acids. CDR1 is SGHTA and CDR2 is FQGTGA in the germline V gene. V gave up 5 bases and J gave up 0 bases, with 6 bases separating them.

V gene TRBV2 combines with J gene TRBJ2-1; 9 positions agree with TRBD1. Trimming cost V 7 bases and J 8 bases; bases outside gene matches: 9. The CDR3 spans 14 residues. The germline CDR1 and CDR2 sequences are SNHLY and FYNNEI. The CDR3 coding sequence is TGTGCCAGCACCCCCGGGACAGGGTCGGATGAGCAGTTCTTC. As protein: CASTPGTGSDEQFF.

The chain recombines TRBV5-5 with TRBJ2-1; tentatively, D is TRBD2 (7 bases). Trimming pared 1 base from V and 6 bases from J, leaving 20 bases between. The CDR3 runs to 17 residues. Germline-derived CDR1 and CDR2 are SGHKS and YYEKEE (reference sequence). The CDR3 DNA sequence: TGTGCCAGCAGCTTGCAACCACGGGGGGCGTTCGGCAATGAGCAGTTCTTC. It yields the protein CASSLQPRGAFGNEQFF.

This chain connects TRBV9 to TRBJ2-1; D is undetermined. V lost 0 bases to trimming and J lost 7 bases, with 8 bases between them. Looked up from germline, CDR1 is SGDLS and CDR2 is YYNGEE. The CDR3 extends over 13 amino acids. The CDR3 is CASSVEYRNEQFF. In nucleotides, the CDR3 is TGTGCCAGCAGCGTAGAATATCGGAATGAGCAGTTCTTC.

This clone was observed a handful of times. This rearrangement joins TRBV19 to TRBJ2-1, with 8 bases that match TRBD1. The CDR3 runs to 13 residues. Germline CDR1 LNHDA, CDR2 SQIVND (reference sequence). V gave up 7 bases and J gave up 4 bases; unmatched junction bases: 3. The DNA for the CDR3 is TGTGCCAGTACGAGGGACAGGTACAATGAGCAGTTCTTC. Translating gives CASTRDRYNEQFF.

This clone was observed a single time. V gene TRBV6-1 combines with J gene TRBJ1-2; D gene uncertain. CDR3 length equals 15 residues. Germline lookup yields CDR1 MNHNS and CDR2 SASEGT. The V end was cut by 0 bases, the J end by 3 bases, with 11 bases between. The CDR3 region has the DNA TGTGCCAGCAGTGAAGCGCCGGGGAACTACTATGGCTACACCTTC. Protein: CASSEAPGNYYGYTF.

This chain links TRBV6-5 with TRBJ2-5, with 7 bases fitting TRBD1. Germline CDR1 and CDR2: MNHEY and SVGAGI. With 7 bases clipped from V and 4 bases from J, the junction kept 6 bases outside the gene matches. CDR3 size: 13 residues. This CDR3 is CASIGQDGETQYF. The DNA for the CDR3 is TGTGCCAGCATCGGACAGGACGGAGAGACCCAGTACTTC.

The rearrangement links TRBV30 to TRBJ2-7; a possible D gene is TRBD1 (5 bases). Deletions cut 8 bases from V and 5 bases from J, with 16 bases between. The CDR3 length is 12 residues. Germline assignment: CDR1 GTSNPN and CDR2 SVGIG (reference sequence). In DNA, the CDR3 is TGTGCCCGTCAGAAGGGGTATGACGAGCAGTACTTC. It yields the protein CARQKGYDEQYF.

This chain joins TRBV10-1 and TRBJ2-7; D unclear. This CDR3 is built from 14 residues. Germline V CDR1 and CDR2: WNHNN, SYGVQD (reference sequence). V shed 4 bases and J shed 6 bases, with 16 bases lying between them. CDR3 in DNA: TGCGCCAGCAGTGGCCTGCTAATGGGCGCCGAGCAGTACTTC. Residues: CASSGLLMGAEQYF.

This chain links TRBV29-1 with TRBJ2-1; possible D gene TRBD1, 6 bases. Trimming stripped 7 bases from V and 2 bases from J, with 12 bases between. There are 13 residues in the CDR3. CDR1 is SQVTM and CDR2 is ANQGSEA in the germline V gene. CDR3 in DNA: TGCAGCGAGGGGACAAATACCTACAATGAGCAGTTCTTC. It encodes CSEGTNTYNEQFF.

The chain couples TRBV5-8 to TRBJ1-3, with 7 bases matching TRBD1. Germline lookup yields CDR1 SGHTS and CDR2 YDEGEE. V gave up 4 bases and J gave up 4 bases; unmatched junction bases: 5. The CDR3 consists of 14 residues. Here the CDR3 DNA reads TGTGCCAGCAGCCCCGGGACAGCCGGAAACACCATATATTTT. This translates into CASSPGTAGNTIYF.

As for this clone: This may arise from a read error, as a much more abundant clone is one base away. The V and J genes are TRBV12-3 or TRBV12-4 and TRBJ1-1; D remains unclear. The ends were cut back, 5 bases at V and 0 bases at J, with 7 bases in the middle. This CDR3 is built from 13 residues. The CDR3 protein is CASSPQMNTEAFF. In DNA, the CDR3 is TGTGCCAGCAGTCCACAGATGAACACTGAAGCTTTCTTT.

V is TRBV2 and J is TRBJ2-7; perhaps TRBD1 as D (5 bases). Trimming took 8 bases from V and 2 from J, leaving 13 bases between them. Germline CDR1 and CDR2: SNHLY and FYNNEI. This CDR3 has 13 amino acids. In DNA form, the CDR3 reads TGTGCCAGCCAGGGCGTAGGCGCCTACGAGCAGTACTTC. Encoded protein: CASQGVGAYEQYF.

The chain is built from TRBV4-1 and TRBJ1-6, with D perhaps TRBD1 (6 bases). V dropped 4 bases and J dropped 7 bases, with 14 bases sitting between them. Looked up from germline, CDR1 is MGHRA and CDR2 is YSYEKL. This CDR3 is built from 15 residues. As DNA, the CDR3 is TGCGCCAGCAGCCGTCTTGGGGGCAGGAATTCACCCCTCCACTTT. Translation: CASSRLGGRNSPLHF.

The genes are TRBV18 and TRBJ1-2; tentatively, D is TRBD1 (5 bases). Germline values: CDR1 KGHSH, CDR2 LQKENI. This CDR3 is built from 16 residues. V lost 0 bases and J lost 4, with 15 bases in between. CDR3 residues: CASSPPNNPTGYGYTF. For the CDR3, the DNA is TGTGCCAGCTCACCACCGAACAATCCAACAGGCTATGGCTACACCTTC.

The genes are TRBV6-1 and TRBJ2-7, with 11 bases matching TRBD2. J gave up 0 bases and V 1 base, and 8 bases lay outside the gene matches. Germline V gene sequence: CDR1 MNHNS, CDR2 SASEGT. The CDR3 has 18 amino acids. The CDR3 DNA reads TGTGCCAGCAGTGAAGAGGAACTAGCGGGAGTGACCTCCTACGAGCAGTACTTC. The encoded protein is CASSEEELAGVTSYEQYF.

For this clone: At the DNA level, this CDR3 is encoded by other sequences in the same sample as well. V and J are TRBV19 and TRBJ2-1; TRBD2 aligns across 9 bases. This CDR3 spans 16 amino acids. In germline, CDR1 is LNHDA, CDR2 SQIVND (reference sequence). V dropped 7 bases and J dropped 8; count of bases not matched to a gene: 15. The CDR3 loop is CASTLSRASGMDEQFF. DNA of the CDR3: TGTGCCAGTACCCTATCGAGAGCTAGCGGGATGGATGAGCAGTTCTTC.